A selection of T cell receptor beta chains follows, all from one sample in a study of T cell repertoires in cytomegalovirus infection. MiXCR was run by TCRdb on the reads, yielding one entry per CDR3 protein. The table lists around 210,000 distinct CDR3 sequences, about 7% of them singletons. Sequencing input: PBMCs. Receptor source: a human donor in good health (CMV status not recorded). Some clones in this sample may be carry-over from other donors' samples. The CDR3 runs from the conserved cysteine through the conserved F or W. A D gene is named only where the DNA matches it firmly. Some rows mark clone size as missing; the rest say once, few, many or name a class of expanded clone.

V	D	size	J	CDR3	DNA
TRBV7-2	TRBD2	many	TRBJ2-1	CASSLVAGGRGNEQFF	TGTGCCAGCAGCTTAGTTGCGGGGGGCCGTGGGAATGAGCAGTTCTTC
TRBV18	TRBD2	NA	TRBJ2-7	CASSPRDYTYEQYF	TGTGCCAGCTCACCGAGGGACTACACCTACGAGCAGTACTTC
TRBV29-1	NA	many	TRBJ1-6	CSVASSYNSPLHF	TGCAGCGTTGCCAGCTCCTATAATTCACCCCTCCACTTT
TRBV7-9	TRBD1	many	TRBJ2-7	CASSSPTGTDSYEQYF	TGTGCCAGCAGCTCCCCAACCGGGACAGACTCCTACGAGCAGTACTTC
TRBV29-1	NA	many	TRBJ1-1	CSVGRDSSEAFF	TGCAGCGTTGGCAGGGATAGCTCTGAAGCTTTCTTT
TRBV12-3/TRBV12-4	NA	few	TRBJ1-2	CASSPTGGVHKTNYGYTF	TGTGCCAGCAGCCCGACGGGGGGGGTCCACAAGACTAACTATGGCTACACCTTC
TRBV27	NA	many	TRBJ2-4	CASSSNHYKNIQYF	TGTGCCAGCAGTTCAAACCACTACAAAAACATTCAGTACTTC
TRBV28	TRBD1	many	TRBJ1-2	CASSSYPDRGHGYTF	TGTGCCAGCAGTTCTTACCCGGACAGGGGGCATGGCTACACCTTC
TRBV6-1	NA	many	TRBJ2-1	CASSRGLSSYNEQFF	TGTGCCAGCAGTAGAGGGTTGAGCTCCTACAATGAGCAGTTCTTC
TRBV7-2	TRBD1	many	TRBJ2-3	CASSLGTVGTDTQYF	TGTGCCAGCAGCCTAGGGACAGTCGGCACAGATACGCAGTATTTT
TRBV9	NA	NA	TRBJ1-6	CASSVAPEWGSPLHF	TGTGCCAGCAGCGTAGCCCCTGAATGGGGTTCACCCCTCCACTTT
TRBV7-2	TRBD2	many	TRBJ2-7	CASSFQRVTSGGRSSYEQYF	TGTGCCAGCAGCTTTCAGCGTGTGACTAGCGGGGGGAGGAGCTCCTACGAGCAGTACTTC
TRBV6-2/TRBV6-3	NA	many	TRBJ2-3	CASSYSEPRGDTQYF	TGTGCCAGCAGTTACTCAGAGCCCCGGGGGGATACGCAGTATTTT
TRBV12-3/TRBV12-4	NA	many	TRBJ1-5	CASSLASGGSRQPQHF	TGTGCCAGCAGTTTAGCCTCAGGCGGTTCGAGACAACCCCAGCATTTT
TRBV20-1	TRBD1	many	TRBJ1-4	CSANRAGTGDEKLFF	TGCAGTGCTAACCGAGCCGGGACAGGGGATGAAAAACTGTTTTTT
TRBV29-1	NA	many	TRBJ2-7	CSVEDLSYEQYF	TGCAGCGTTGAAGATCTCTCCTACGAGCAGTACTTC
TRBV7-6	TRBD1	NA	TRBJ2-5	CATKTGAIEETQYF	TGTGCCACAAAGACAGGGGCCATCGAGGAGACCCAGTACTTC
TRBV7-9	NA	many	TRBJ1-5	CASSFGGHQPQHF	TGTGCCAGCAGCTTTGGGGGGCATCAGCCCCAGCATTTT
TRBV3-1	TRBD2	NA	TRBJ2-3	CASSPLAGGNMDTQYF	TGTGCCAGCAGCCCCTTAGCGGGGGGTAATATGGATACGCAGTATTTT
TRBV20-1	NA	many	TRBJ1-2	CSARDRQGPTIYGYTF	TGCAGTGCTAGAGATCGCCAGGGCCCTACCATATATGGCTACACCTTC
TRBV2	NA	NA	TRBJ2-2	CASSAADVNTGELFF	TGTGCCAGCAGTGCCGCGGACGTTAACACCGGGGAGCTGTTTTTT
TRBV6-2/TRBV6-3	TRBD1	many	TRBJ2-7	CASSSRDSEFYEQYF	TGTGCCAGCAGTTCCCGGGACAGCGAATTCTACGAGCAGTACTTC
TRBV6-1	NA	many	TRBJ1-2	CASSHRWQGDYGYTF	TGTGCCAGCAGTCACCGGTGGCAGGGCGACTATGGCTACACCTTC
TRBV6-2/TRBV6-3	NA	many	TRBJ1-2	CASSYNGLGTRGYTF	TGTGCCAGCAGTTACAATGGGCTAGGGACACGCGGCTACACCTTC
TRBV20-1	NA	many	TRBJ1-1	CSARDRIRAGVNEAFF	TGCAGTGCTAGAGACCGAATTCGAGCAGGGGTGAATGAAGCTTTCTTT